The source of this T cell receptor (beta chain) is a study of blood T cell repertoires in COVID-19. Study at large: Spain, Italy and the United States supplied samples that represented acute and convalescent COVID-19. T cells, B-cell-depleted T cells, or PBMCs supplied cDNA or gDNA.

Trimming took 3 bases from V and 3 from J, leaving 12 bases between them. This CDR3 has 15 residues. Per the germline V gene, CDR1 is LGHNA and CDR2 is YNFKEQ. Repertoires were generated with immunoSEQ multiplex PCR, while TCRdb's copy carries only in-frame clones and drops some. Seen here are 260,000 or so clones, roughly 76% observed once, and the top ten hold 6% to 8%. The chain combines TRBV4-2 with TRBJ1-3; D is perhaps TRBD1 (5 bases). This TCR was sampled from a woman aged 80 or older with COVID-19, enrolled during active disease. The sequenced sample consisted of peripheral blood. CDR3 sequence (DNA): TGTGCCAGCAGCCAGGGGGGAGCGGATGGAAACACCATATATTTT. Translation: CASSQGGADGNTIYF.